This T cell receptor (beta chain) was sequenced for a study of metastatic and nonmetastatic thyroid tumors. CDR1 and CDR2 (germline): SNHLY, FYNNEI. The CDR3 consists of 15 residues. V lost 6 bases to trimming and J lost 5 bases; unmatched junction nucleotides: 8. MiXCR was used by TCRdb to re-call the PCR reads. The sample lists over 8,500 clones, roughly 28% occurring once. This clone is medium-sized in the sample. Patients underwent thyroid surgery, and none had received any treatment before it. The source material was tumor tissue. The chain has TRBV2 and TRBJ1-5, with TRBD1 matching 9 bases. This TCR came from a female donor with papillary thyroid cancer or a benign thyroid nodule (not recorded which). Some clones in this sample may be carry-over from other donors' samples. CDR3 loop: CASRPGTGSYQPQHF. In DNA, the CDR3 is TGTGCCAGCAGGCCCGGGACAGGGAGCTATCAGCCCCAGCATTTT.